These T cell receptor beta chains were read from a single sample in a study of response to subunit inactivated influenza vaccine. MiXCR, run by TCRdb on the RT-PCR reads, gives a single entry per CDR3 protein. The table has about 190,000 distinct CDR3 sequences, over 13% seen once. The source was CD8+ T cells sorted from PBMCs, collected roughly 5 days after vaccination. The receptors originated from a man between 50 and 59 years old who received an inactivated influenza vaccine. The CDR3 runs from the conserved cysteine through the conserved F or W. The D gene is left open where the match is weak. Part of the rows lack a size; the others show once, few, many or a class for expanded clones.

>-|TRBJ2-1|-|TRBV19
TGTGCCAGTAGCGGGGGCTTGGATGAGCAGTTCTTC
CASSGGLDEQFF
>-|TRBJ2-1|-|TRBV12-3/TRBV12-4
TGTGCCGGCAGTTTAAGGGTCGATGAGCAGTTCTTC
CAGSLRVDEQFF
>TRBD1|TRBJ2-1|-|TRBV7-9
TGTGCCAGCAGCAGAGACAGGGAACCCCTCTACAATGAGCAGTTCTTC
CASSRDREPLYNEQFF
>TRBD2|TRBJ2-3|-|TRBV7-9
TGTGCCAGCAGCTCGTTAGCGGGAGGGCCACCCACAGATACGCAGTATTTT
CASSSLAGGPPTDTQYF
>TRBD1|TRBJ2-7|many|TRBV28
TGTGCCAGCAGGACTATGGGGACAGCAACCTACGAGCAGTACTTC
CASRTMGTATYEQYF
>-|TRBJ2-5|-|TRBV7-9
TGTGCCAGCAGATCACAAGAGACCCAGTACTTC
CASRSQETQYF
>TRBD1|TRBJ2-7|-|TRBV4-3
TGCGCCAGCGCCCGGGGACAGGGTGGAGAGCAGTACTTC
CASARGQGGEQYF
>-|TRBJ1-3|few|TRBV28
TGTGCCAGCACCGGCAGGGCAGGAAACACCATATATTTT
CASTGRAGNTIYF
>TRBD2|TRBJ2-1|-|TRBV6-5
TGTGCCAGCAGTTACTCGGATATAGCGGGAGAGGAAAATGAGCAGTTCTTC
CASSYSDIAGEENEQFF
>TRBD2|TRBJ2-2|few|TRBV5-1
TGCGCCAGCAGCTACGGACTAGCGGGGGCGACCACCGGGGAGCTGTTTTTT
CASSYGLAGATTGELFF
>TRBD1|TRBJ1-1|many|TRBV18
TGTGCCAGCTCACCGGGACAGGGTGGGTTCACTGAAGCTTTCTTT
CASSPGQGGFTEAFF